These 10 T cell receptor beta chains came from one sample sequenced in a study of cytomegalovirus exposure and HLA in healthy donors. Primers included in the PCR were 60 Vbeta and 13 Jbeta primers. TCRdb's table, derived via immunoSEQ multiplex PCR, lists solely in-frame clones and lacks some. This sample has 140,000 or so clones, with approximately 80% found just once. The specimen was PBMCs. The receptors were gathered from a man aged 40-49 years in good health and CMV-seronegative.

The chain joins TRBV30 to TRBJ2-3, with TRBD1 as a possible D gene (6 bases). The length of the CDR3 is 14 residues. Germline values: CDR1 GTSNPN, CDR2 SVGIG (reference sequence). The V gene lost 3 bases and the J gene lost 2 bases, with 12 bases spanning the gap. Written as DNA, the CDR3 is TGTGCCTGGAGCCGGGACACCACCACAGATACGCAGTATTTT. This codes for CAWSRDTTTDTQYF.

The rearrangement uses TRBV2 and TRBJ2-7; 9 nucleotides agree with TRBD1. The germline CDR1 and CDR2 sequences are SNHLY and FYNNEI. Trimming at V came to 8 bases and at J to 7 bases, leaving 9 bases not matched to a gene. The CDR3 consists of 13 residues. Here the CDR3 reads CASEKDRGKEQYF. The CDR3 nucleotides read TGTGCCAGCGAGAAGGACAGGGGTAAAGAGCAGTACTTC.

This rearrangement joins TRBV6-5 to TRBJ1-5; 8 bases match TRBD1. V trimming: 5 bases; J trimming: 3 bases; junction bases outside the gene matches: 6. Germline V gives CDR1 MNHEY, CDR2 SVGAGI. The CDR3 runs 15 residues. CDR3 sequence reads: CASSPDRGNNQPQHF. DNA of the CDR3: TGTGCCAGCAGTCCCGACAGGGGAAACAATCAGCCCCAGCATTTT.

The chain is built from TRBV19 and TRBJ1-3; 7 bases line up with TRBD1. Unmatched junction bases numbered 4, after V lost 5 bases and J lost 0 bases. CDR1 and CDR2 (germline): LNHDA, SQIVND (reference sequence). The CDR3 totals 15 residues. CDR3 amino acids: CASSVNRGSGNTIYF. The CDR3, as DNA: TGTGCCAGTAGTGTCAACAGGGGCTCTGGAAACACCATATATTTT.

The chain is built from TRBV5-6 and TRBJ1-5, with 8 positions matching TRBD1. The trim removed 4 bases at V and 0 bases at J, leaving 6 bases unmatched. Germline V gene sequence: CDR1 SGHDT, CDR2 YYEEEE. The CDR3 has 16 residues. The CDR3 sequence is CASSGRDRYSNQPQHF. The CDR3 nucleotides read TGTGCCAGCAGCGGGCGGGACAGGTATAGCAATCAGCCCCAGCATTTT.

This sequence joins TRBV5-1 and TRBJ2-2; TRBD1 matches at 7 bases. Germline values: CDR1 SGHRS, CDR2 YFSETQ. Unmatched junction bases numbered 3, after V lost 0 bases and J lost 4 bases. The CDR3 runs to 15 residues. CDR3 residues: CASSLETGTTGELFF. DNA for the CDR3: TGCGCCAGCAGCTTGGAGACAGGGACCACCGGGGAGCTGTTTTTT. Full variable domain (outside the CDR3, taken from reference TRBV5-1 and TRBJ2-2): KAGVTQTPRYLIKTRGQQVTLSCSPISGHRSVSWYQQTPGQGLQFLFEYFSETQRNKGNFPGRFSGRQFSNSRSEMNVSTLELGDSALYLCASSLETGTTGELFFGEGSRLTVL.

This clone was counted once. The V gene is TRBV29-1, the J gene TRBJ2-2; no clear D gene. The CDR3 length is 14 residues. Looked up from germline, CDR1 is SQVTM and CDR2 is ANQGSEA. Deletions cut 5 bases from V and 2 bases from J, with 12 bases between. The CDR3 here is CSVLPTRNTGELFF. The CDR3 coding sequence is TGCAGCGTTCTCCCAACGAGAAACACCGGGGAGCTGTTTTTT.

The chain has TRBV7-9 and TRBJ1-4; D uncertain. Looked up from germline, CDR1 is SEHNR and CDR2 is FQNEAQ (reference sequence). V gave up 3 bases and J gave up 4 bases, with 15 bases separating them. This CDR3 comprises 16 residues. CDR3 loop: CASSFTASSLNEKLFF. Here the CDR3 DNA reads TGTGCCAGCAGCTTTACCGCTAGTTCCCTTAATGAAAAACTGTTTTTT.

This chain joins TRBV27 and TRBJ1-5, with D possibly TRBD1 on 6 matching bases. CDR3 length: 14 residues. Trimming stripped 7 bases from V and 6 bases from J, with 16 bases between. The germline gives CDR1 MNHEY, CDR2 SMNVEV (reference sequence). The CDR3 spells CASKRGDKGQPQHF. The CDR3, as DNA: TGTGCCAGCAAGAGAGGGGACAAGGGTCAGCCCCAGCATTTT.

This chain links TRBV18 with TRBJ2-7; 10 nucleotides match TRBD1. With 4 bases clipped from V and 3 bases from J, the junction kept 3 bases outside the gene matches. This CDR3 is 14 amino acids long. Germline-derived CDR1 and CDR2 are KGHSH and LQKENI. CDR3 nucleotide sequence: TGTGCCAGCTCACTGACAGGGGGCGTCTACGAGCAGTACTTC. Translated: CASSLTGGVYEQYF. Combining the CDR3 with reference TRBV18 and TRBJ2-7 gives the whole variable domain NAGVMQNPRHLVRRRGQEARLRCSPMKGHSHVYWYRQLPEEGLKFMVYLQKENIIDESGMPKERFSAEFPKEGPSILRIQQVVRGDSAAYFCASSLTGGVYEQYFGPGTRLTVT.